This TCR beta chain appears in the sequencing data of a study of PD-1 blockade in classical Hodgkin lymphoma. The CDR3 runs 13 residues. CDR1 is MNHEY, CDR2 SVGAGI, per germline. V was pared by 5 bases and J by 7 bases, with 15 bases between. Assay: immunoSEQ multiplex PCR; the TCRdb copy retains only in-frame clones and omits some. The table lists 95,000 to 100,000 clones, about 89% of them singletons, with about 6.1% in the top ten. All the patients suffered relapse after autologous stem cell transplantation, and brentuximab vedotin exposure differed. The receptor was isolated from a human donor with classical Hodgkin lymphoma. The chain joins TRBV6-5 to TRBJ2-7; D perhaps matches TRBD1 (6 bases). This specimen consisted of peripheral blood mononuclear cells (PBMCs), obtained before the second cycle of nivolumab. The CDR3 spells CASSITGPGEQYF. CDR3 DNA sequence: TGTGCCAGCAGTATTACAGGGCCCGGTGAGCAGTACTTC.